A selection of T cell receptor beta chains follows, all from one sample in a study of identical twins. TCRdb reprocessed the 5' RACE reads with MiXCR, giving one entry per CDR3 protein. Of about 570,000 distinct CDR3 sequences in the sample, more than 9% were seen once. The same data also contributed to another study, on yellow fever vaccine responses in identical twins.

Specimen: PBMCs. All receptors derive from a woman aged 18-29 years in good health. The CDR3 runs from the conserved cysteine through the conserved F or W. The D gene is left open where the match is weak. The size of a clone is reported for some rows only, either as once, few or many, or as a class for expanded clones.

abundance	d_gene	j_gene	v_gene	CDR3nt	CDR3aa
few	TRBD1	TRBJ2-1	TRBV19	TGTGCCAGTAGTGACAGGGCCTATGAGCAGTTCTTC	CASSDRAYEQFF
few	.	TRBJ1-4	TRBV12-3/TRBV12-4	TGTGCCAGCGTTGGACCGAATAATGAAAAACTGTTTTTT	CASVGPNNEKLFF
many	.	TRBJ1-5	TRBV5-8	TGTGCCAGCAGCTTCATAGGGAACAATCAGCCCCAGCATTTT	CASSFIGNNQPQHF
many	TRBD2	TRBJ2-5	TRBV20-1	TGCAGTGCTAGAGATGGGGGGGTACAAGAGACCCAGTACTTC	CSARDGGVQETQYF
few	TRBD2	TRBJ2-5	TRBV24-1	TGTGCCACCAGTGAACAAACTAGCGGGAGGGTACAAGAGACCCAGTACTTC	CATSEQTSGRVQETQYF
many	TRBD1	TRBJ2-3	TRBV2	TGTGCCAGCAGGGGCGACAGGGCTCCTAGCACAGATACGCAGTATTTT	CASRGDRAPSTDTQYF
many	TRBD1	TRBJ2-7	TRBV20-1	TGCAGTGCTAGAGCCACCGAAACCGAGACAGGGGTAATCGAGCAGTACTTC	CSARATETETGVIEQYF
.	TRBD2	TRBJ2-1	TRBV10-1	TGCGCCAGCAGTGAGTCTGTACTAGCGGGGGCCTCTTTCAATGAGCAGTTCTTC	CASSESVLAGASFNEQFF
few	TRBD2	TRBJ2-6	TRBV12-3/TRBV12-4	TGTGCCAGCAGTTCGGGGGGTATAGCTGGGGCCAACGTCCTGACTTTC	CASSSGGIAGANVLTF
.	.	TRBJ2-5	TRBV6-5	TGTGCCAGCAGGAGCACAGAGGCCCAGTACTTC	CASRSTEAQYF
.	TRBD2	TRBJ2-7	TRBV29-1	TGCAGCGTTAGACGGCTAGCGGGAAGTCCCGAGCAGTACTTC	CSVRRLAGSPEQYF
many	.	TRBJ1-2	TRBV5-5	TGTGCCAGCAGCTTGACGGGGACTTATGGCTACACCTTC	CASSLTGTYGYTF
.	TRBD1	TRBJ2-5	TRBV6-2/TRBV6-3	TGTGCCAGCAGGCAACAGGGGATCCAAGAGACCCAGTACTTC	CASRQQGIQETQYF
few	.	TRBJ2-7	TRBV7-2	TGTGCCACCCGGTTGGGGGCCACGGGTTACGAGCAGTACTTC	CATRLGATGYEQYF
medium-sized	.	TRBJ2-3	TRBV12-5	TGTGCTAGTGCTTACCCCGCCACAGATACGCAGTATTTT	CASAYPATDTQYF
few	.	TRBJ2-7	TRBV27	TGTGCCAGCAGTTCTTTACTCTCCTACGAGCAGTACTTC	CASSSLLSYEQYF
.	TRBD2	TRBJ2-7	TRBV4-1	TGCGCCAGCAGCCCACCTAGCGGGCCTTTCTACGAGCAGTACTTC	CASSPPSGPFYEQYF
few	TRBD1	TRBJ2-7	TRBV27	TGTGCCAGCAGTTCACGCGGGACAGGGGGAACGTACGAGCAGTACTTC	CASSSRGTGGTYEQYF
.	.	TRBJ2-2	TRBV4-3	TGCGCCAGCAGCCAAGATTGGACCGGGACTCGTAACACCGGGGAGCTGTTTTTT	CASSQDWTGTRNTGELFF
few	.	TRBJ2-7	TRBV29-1	TGCAGCGTTGAGATCGTCAGCTCCTACGAGCAGTACTTC	CSVEIVSSYEQYF
few	.	TRBJ2-7	TRBV5-1	TGCGCCAGCAGCTTGGACAGGACCCTCTACGAGCAGTACTTC	CASSLDRTLYEQYF
many	.	TRBJ2-3	TRBV11-2	TGTGCCAGCAGCTCCCCTGCTGGGTGGTTTAGCACAGATACGCAGTATTTT	CASSSPAGWFSTDTQYF
.	.	TRBJ2-7	TRBV11-2	TGTGCCAGCAGCCATCAGAGTTACGAGCAGTACTTC	CASSHQSYEQYF
few	.	TRBJ2-1	TRBV6-2/TRBV6-3	TGTGCCAGCAGGACCTCGACGGGCCCCCAGTTCTTC	CASRTSTGPQFF
few	.	TRBJ1-1	TRBV29-1	TGCAGCGTCGATATACCGGGACGTTTGAACACTGAAGCTTTCTTT	CSVDIPGRLNTEAFF
.	TRBD1	TRBJ2-7	TRBV2	TGTGCCAGCAGCCGGACCCCCGGGACAGGGTACGAGCAGTACTTC	CASSRTPGTGYEQYF
many	.	TRBJ1-3	TRBV4-2	TGTGCCAGCAGCCAAGAAGCCGGGACCTCTGGAAACACCATATATTTT	CASSQEAGTSGNTIYF
.	TRBD2	TRBJ2-7	TRBV7-2	TGTGCCAGCAGCTTCTTCTTGGGACTAGCCTACGAGCAGTACTTC	CASSFFLGLAYEQYF
many	TRBD1	TRBJ2-7	TRBV29-1	TGCAGCGCGCGGACAGGGAAGGGCTACGAGCAGTACTTC	CSARTGKGYEQYF
many	.	TRBJ2-1	TRBV6-5	TGTGCCAGCAGTTACCAGGGGGGGTACAATGAGCAGTTCTTC	CASSYQGGYNEQFF
many	TRBD2	TRBJ2-3	TRBV10-3	TGTGCCATCAGCCAAGGGACTAGCGGGGGCACAGATACGCAGTATTTT	CAISQGTSGGTDTQYF
few	.	TRBJ1-1	TRBV6-5	TGTGCCAGCAGTTACTGGTTCCAGGGAGGGCTGAACACTGAAGCTTTCTTT	CASSYWFQGGLNTEAFF
few	.	TRBJ2-2	TRBV3-1	TGTGCCAGCAGCCAAGGACTAGGGACGAACACCGGGGAGCTGTTTTTT	CASSQGLGTNTGELFF
.	TRBD1	TRBJ2-5	TRBV12-3/TRBV12-4	TGTGCCAGCACTATGACAGGGCCACAAGAGACCCAGTACTTC	CASTMTGPQETQYF
few	.	TRBJ2-3	TRBV2	TGTGCCAGCGTCGAGGATCCAACATTCTATACGCAGTATTTT	CASVEDPTFYTQYF
many	.	TRBJ1-2	TRBV20-1	TGCAGTGCCACGGATGGGGGTTTAGGCTACACCTTC	CSATDGGLGYTF
many	TRBD2	TRBJ2-3	TRBV5-1	TGCGCCAGCAGCTGGGGACTAGCGTGGTCTGATACGCAGTATTTT	CASSWGLAWSDTQYF
.	TRBD1	TRBJ2-1	TRBV28	TGTGCCAGCAGTGGTCGGGACAGGGGGTTTGGTGAGCAGTTCTTC	CASSGRDRGFGEQFF
few	TRBD2	TRBJ2-1	TRBV7-8	TGTGCCAGCAGCCCCACTAGCGTAGGCTCCTACAATGAGCAGTTCTTC	CASSPTSVGSYNEQFF
many	.	TRBJ2-1	TRBV15	TGTGCCACCAGCAGAGGAGGACAGTACAATGAGCAGTTCTTC	CATSRGGQYNEQFF
few	TRBD2	TRBJ2-3	TRBV3-1	TGTGCCAGCAGATATAGCGGGGCCTACACAGATACGCAGTATTTT	CASRYSGAYTDTQYF
few	.	TRBJ2-5	TRBV28	TGTGCCAGCAGTCCCCAAGGGACCCAGTACTTC	CASSPQGTQYF
.	TRBD1	TRBJ2-3	TRBV4-1	TGCGCCAGCAGCGGGACAGGAACCACAGATACGCAGTATTTT	CASSGTGTTDTQYF
.	TRBD2	TRBJ2-1	TRBV7-8	TGTGCCAGCAGCTTAGATGATAGCGGGGTTGCTGAGCAGTTCTTC	CASSLDDSGVAEQFF
few	.	TRBJ2-3	TRBV11-2	TGTGCCAGCAGCTTACAGGCACTAGCCGGTACGCAGTATTTT	CASSLQALAGTQYF
few	.	TRBJ2-5	TRBV7-3	TGTGCCAGCAGCTTAACGGCCCGCATGGAGACCCAGTACTTC	CASSLTARMETQYF
few	TRBD1	TRBJ2-2	TRBV6-2/TRBV6-3	TGTGCCAGCAGACGACAGGGGGCGAGCACCGGGGAGCTGTTTTTT	CASRRQGASTGELFF
many	.	TRBJ2-7	TRBV3-1	TGTGCCAGCAGCCAAGTCGGCAGAGAGCAGTACTTC	CASSQVGREQYF
.	.	TRBJ2-5	TRBV29-1	TGCAGCGTATATTCGACGTATCAAGAGACCCAGTACTTC	CSVYSTYQETQYF
few	TRBD2	TRBJ2-7	TRBV19	TGTGCCAGTAGGCCCTCCGGGACTAGCAGATACGAGCAGTACTTC	CASRPSGTSRYEQYF
few	TRBD1	TRBJ2-5	TRBV27	TGTGCCAGCATCAGGGGGACGCTGGAGACCCAGTACTTC	CASIRGTLETQYF
few	TRBD1	TRBJ2-2	TRBV27	TGTGCCAGCAGTTCGACAGGGGGCTACACCGGGGAGCTGTTTTTT	CASSSTGGYTGELFF
few	TRBD1	TRBJ1-2	TRBV16	TGTGCCAGCAGCCTTCGGACAGGAACCAACTATGGCTACACCTTC	CASSLRTGTNYGYTF
.	.	TRBJ2-7	TRBV3-1	TGTGCCAGCAGCCCCCTGGCCGGGTTAGGGTACGAGCAGTACTTC	CASSPLAGLGYEQYF
.	.	TRBJ2-5	TRBV27	TGTGCCAGCAGTCCCTACAGGGCCGAGACCCAGTACTTC	CASSPYRAETQYF
many	.	TRBJ2-7	TRBV2	TGTGCCAGCAGTGCTACTAGCGAGCAGTACTTC	CASSATSEQYF
.	.	TRBJ2-3	TRBV14	TGTGCCAGCAGCCAAGACAAACGCCCCACAGATACGCAGTATTTT	CASSQDKRPTDTQYF